This TCR beta chain was captured by sequencing in a study of T cells in Graves' hyperthyroidism and ophthalmopathy. Amplification of TCR beta CDR3 regions was performed using RNA transcripts as template. The HTBI set primed first-round TCR CDR3 RT-PCR. Each CDR3 protein gets one entry after TCRdb re-called the multiplex PCR reads with MiXCR. The sample lists a few hundred thousand distinct CDR3 sequences; approximately 18% were seen once. This clonotype was detected ten times or more. Its antigen is still unknown. The study, taken as a whole, reports: Blood also carried most thyroid clonotypes expanded above 0.001.

Under 3 months was the duration of disease in ophthalmopathy patients, who also had a Clinical Activity Score of at least 3 and a NOSPECS grade of at least 4. The study left out patients who had uncontrolled infection, other autoimmune disease, pregnancy or lactation. The source of the PBMCs was 9.5 to 10 ml of fresh peripheral blood. Sequencing used blood. The clonotype comes from a middle-aged man with Graves' ophthalmopathy.

This chain's CDR3 is CASSVGQGFYNEQFF. The DNA for the CDR3 is TGCGCCAGCAGCGTGGGACAGGGGTTCTACAATGAGCAGTTCTTC. V gene TRBV5-1 combines with J gene TRBJ2-1, with TRBD1 identical over 10 bases. Germline values: CDR1 SGHRS, CDR2 YFSETQ. This CDR3 region has 15 residues. The J segment lost 3 bases and the V segment lost 4 bases, leaving 4 bases of the junction unmatched.